Listed here is a single T cell receptor (beta chain). The data were produced by immunoSEQ multiplex PCR, yet TCRdb's version contains in-frame clones alone and is incomplete. The sample lists some 1.4 million clones, roughly 96% occurring once. This sample is drawn from a study of shared clonotypes between healthy human individuals. Germline V gene lookup returns CDR1 SQVTM and CDR2 ANQGSEA. CDR3 length equals 14 residues. The trim removed 3 bases at V and 8 bases at J, leaving 10 bases unmatched. The V and J genes are TRBV29-1 and TRBJ2-4; 7 nucleotides align to TRBD2. Material: naive CD4+ T cells sorted from blood. Specified subset: CD45RA+ positively selected. The sequence was collected from a man aged 25 to 45 in good health. As DNA, the CDR3 is TGCAGCGTTGAGGTTAGCGGGCCGGGGGACATTCAGTACTTC. Its protein product is CSVEVSGPGDIQYF.